This T cell receptor beta chain derives from a study of blood T cell repertoires in COVID-19. The overall study: Nucleic acid was either cDNA or gDNA, and it came from T cells, B-cell-depleted T cells, or PBMCs.

The method was immunoSEQ multiplex PCR; TCRdb's version includes in-frame clones alone and lacks a portion of them. In the table there are 30,000 to 35,000 clones, 83% of which are singletons. The ends lost 6 bases at V and 2 bases at J; junction bases unmatched: 4. The CDR3 has 13 amino acids. Germline CDR1 is LNHDA and CDR2 is SQIVND (reference sequence). Sequencing was done on a sample of peripheral blood. This sequence joins TRBV19 and TRBJ2-7; 7 bases align to TRBD1. This clonotype was obtained from a man aged 50-59 years with acute or convalescent COVID-19. DNA for the CDR3: TGTGCCAGTAGGCGACAGGGTGCCTACGAGCAGTACTTC. Protein product: CASRRQGAYEQYF.